The present T cell receptor (beta chain) was sequenced within a study of CD8 T cells in Susac syndrome. Germline CDR1 MNHNS, CDR2 SASEGT. The CDR3 is made up of 17 amino acids. The V end was cut by 6 bases, the J end by 5 bases, with 25 bases between. RNA, at about 0.45 to 1 ug, was reverse transcribed with random hexamers. TCRdb ran MiXCR on the immunoSEQ multiplex PCR reads and lists one entry per CDR3 protein. This table has a few hundred thousand distinct CDR3 sequences, around 95% appearing once. The T cells that were sequenced for TCR beta were CD8+ and CD4+ cells from blood. The multiple sclerosis controls were treatment-naive patients with relapsing-remitting disease that was stable or active. TEMRA cells were FACS-enriched, and CD8+ and CD4+ T cells were isolated negatively.

The rearrangement uses TRBV6-1 and TRBJ2-5, with D possibly TRBD2 on 5 matching bases. Sequenced material: CD4+ T cells from PBMCs. The receptor was isolated from a human donor with multiple sclerosis. The DNA for the CDR3 is TGTGCCAGCAGCGCGACTTCGTACGGGCAGAGGGCGGAGACCCAGTACTTC. This sequence encodes CASSATSYGQRAETQYF.